The 9 T cell receptor beta chains below all came from one sample that was sequenced in a study of HIV-infected children after antiretroviral therapy interruption. Treatment in this sample: PENTA 11 planned treatment interruption arm or continuous ART arm. The TCR library was built from RNA with a 3' RACE protocol and unique molecular identifiers. TCRdb re-called the 3' RACE reads through MiXCR, storing one row per CDR3 protein. The sample includes some 41,000 distinct CDR3 sequences, approximately 6.1% of them seen just once. The specimen comprised CD45RA+ CD4+ T cells from PBMCs, pooled from several time points, sampled from a donor given antiretroviral therapy, either interrupted or continuous. Subset in this sample: naive CD4+ CD45RA+ CD45RO- T cells. These receptors all come from a pool of human donors with HIV.

This clonotype was seen ten or more times. The chain couples TRBV6-5 to TRBJ1-5; 9 bases match TRBD1. This CDR3 region has 15 residues. The germline CDR1 and CDR2 sequences are MNHEY and SVGAGI. The V segment lost 5 bases and the J segment 2 bases; nucleotides outside the gene matches: 4. This CDR3 is CASSTGQGRNQPQHF. The CDR3 coding sequence is TGTGCCAGCAGTACCGGACAGGGGCGCAATCAGCCCCAGCATTTT.

This clonotype was detected a few times. The chain combines TRBV7-9 with TRBJ2-7; D may be TRBD1 or TRBD2 (5 bases each). CDR1 and CDR2 (germline): SEHNR, FQNEAQ (reference sequence). The length of the CDR3 is 15 residues. V shed 5 bases and J shed 1 base, with 15 bases lying between them. The chain's CDR3 is CASSPRGYPSYEQYF. Written as DNA, the CDR3 is TGTGCCAGCAGCCCGAGGGGCTATCCATCCTACGAGCAGTACTTC.

At least ten counts were recorded for this clonotype. The chain combines TRBV7-8 with TRBJ2-5; the D is unclear. CDR3 length: 15 residues. The germline V gene encodes CDR1 SGHVS and CDR2 FQNEAQ. Trimming shortened V by 0 bases and J by 7 bases, and 15 bases separated the two germline ends. CDR3 coding DNA: TGTGCCAGCAGCTTAGCGCTTGACCCTCCGGGGACCCAGTACTTC. It specifies CASSLALDPPGTQYF.

This clonotype turned up a few times. The chain uses TRBV28 and TRBJ1-5, with 8 bases identical to TRBD1. The J segment lost 3 bases and the V segment lost 5 bases, leaving 6 bases of the junction unmatched. Germline V gives CDR1 MDHEN, CDR2 SYDVKM. This CDR3 comprises 15 residues. Written as DNA, the CDR3 is TGTGCCAGCAGTCGCCGGGACAGGAACAATCAGCCCCAGCATTTT. Its protein product is CASSRRDRNNQPQHF.

This clonotype has at least ten counts. The V gene is TRBV5-5, the J gene TRBJ1-5, with 7 bases matching TRBD1. This CDR3 contains 18 residues. Germline V gene lookup returns CDR1 SGHKS and CDR2 YYEKEE (reference sequence). Germline trimming cut 0 bases from V and 9 bases from J; bases unmatched to any gene: 18. The CDR3 DNA reads as TGTGCCAGCAGCTTGGTACTGGGGGACAGAGATAGCGGGCTGCCCCAGCATTTT. It is translated as CASSLVLGDRDSGLPQHF.

This clonotype was detected ten times or more. The chain carries TRBV13 and TRBJ2-7; tentative D call: TRBD1 (5 bases). Trimming pared 8 bases from V and 10 bases from J, leaving 27 bases between. Germline loops: CDR1 PRHDT, CDR2 FYEKMQ (reference sequence). The CDR3 is 15 residues long. The CDR3 DNA reads as TGTGCCAGCTCTCGACTGGGGCACAGCTCCTATGAACAGTACTTC. Amino acids: CASSRLGHSSYEQYF.

This clonotype was detected only a few times. The junction departs from the called germline gene at one end, perhaps through a read error. The V gene is TRBV5-6, the J gene TRBJ2-7; TRBD2 aligns across 13 bases. The CDR3 is 16 amino acids. The germline V gene encodes CDR1 SGHDT and CDR2 YYEEEE. The CDR3 loop is CASSSMGTSGMYGQYF. In nucleotides, the CDR3 is TGTGCCAGCAGCTCGATGGGGACTAGCGGGATGTACGGGCAGTACTTC. The full variable domain, completed using reference TRBV5-6 and TRBJ2-7, is DAGVTQSPTHLIKTRGQQVTLRCSPKSGHDTVSWYQQALGQGPQFIFQYYEEEERQRGNFPDRFSGHQFPNYSSELNVNALLLGDSALYLCASSSMGTSGMYGQYFGPGTRLTVT.

This clonotype occurred a few times. The CDR3 spells CASSSRGVYQPQHF. The CDR3 DNA is TGTGCCAGCAGTTCGAGAGGGGTCTATCAGCCCCAGCATTTT. This chain joins TRBV6-2 or TRBV6-3 and TRBJ1-5; tentative D call: TRBD1 (5 bases). There are 14 residues in the CDR3. V was trimmed by 4 bases and J by 5 bases, leaving 12 bases between them. CDR1 and CDR2 (germline): MNHEY, SVGEGT.

There are many counts of this clonotype. One junction end disagrees with the germline gene, perhaps due to a read error. The chain combines TRBV30 with TRBJ2-2; perhaps TRBD2 as D (6 bases). There are 15 residues in the CDR3. In germline, CDR1 is GTSNPN, CDR2 SVGIG (reference sequence). CDR3 sequence reads: CAWSLTGGNTGQLYF. CDR3 DNA sequence: TGTGCCTGGAGTCTGACTGGGGGGAACACCGGGCAGCTCTACTTT.